This section outlines one T cell receptor (beta chain) sequence together with its context. CDR1 is SGHRS, CDR2 YFSETQ, per germline. The CDR3 extends over 15 amino acids. The ends lost 6 bases at V and 4 bases at J; junction bases unmatched: 7. This sample is part of a study of T-cell reconstitution after alpha-beta-depleted transplantation in children. Unique molecular identifiers were built into the TCRbeta library. TCRdb called the PCR reads again in MiXCR, with one record for every CDR3 protein. Of some 500,000 distinct CDR3 sequences listed, approximately 20% were seen once; the top ten hold 3% to 4%.

This receptor was identified in a human donor who donated a stem cell graft to a child with acute lymphoblastic leukemia. This chain uses TRBV5-1 with TRBJ2-2, with TRBD2 matching 9 bases. This specimen was PBMCs from the stem cell graft donor, taken from the stem cell graft. The CDR3: CASIPGLAPTGELFF. CDR3 DNA sequence: TGCGCCAGCATACCGGGACTAGCACCCACCGGGGAGCTGTTTTTT.